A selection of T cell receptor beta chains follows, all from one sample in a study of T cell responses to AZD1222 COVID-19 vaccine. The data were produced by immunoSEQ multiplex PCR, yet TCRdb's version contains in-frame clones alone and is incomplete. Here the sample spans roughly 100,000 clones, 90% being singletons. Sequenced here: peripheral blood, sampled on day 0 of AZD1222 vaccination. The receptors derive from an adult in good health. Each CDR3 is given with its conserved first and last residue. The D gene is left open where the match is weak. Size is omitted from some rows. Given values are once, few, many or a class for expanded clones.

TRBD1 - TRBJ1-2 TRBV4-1 TGCGCCAGCAGCCAAGCTCACATCTCCCGGGACAGGGAGAGCTATGGCTACACCTTC CASSQAHISRDRESYGYTF
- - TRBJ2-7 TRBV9 TGTGCCAGCAGCGTAGGTGGAGGGGGGCGCGAGCAGTACTTC CASSVGGGGREQYF
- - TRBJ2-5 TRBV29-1 TGCAGCGTTGGAACAGAGTCCAGGGAGGCCCAGTACTTC CSVGTESREAQYF
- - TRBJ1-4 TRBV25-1 TGTGCCAGCAGTGAGGGCGTTGGGCGAGGTGAAAAACTGTTTTTT CASSEGVGRGEKLFF
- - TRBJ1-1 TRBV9 TGTGCCAGCAGCGTAGAAGGATACACTGAAGCTTTCTTT CASSVEGYTEAFF
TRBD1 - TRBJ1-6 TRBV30 TGTGCCCGGCGGGCACAGGGGGTGTCACCCCTCCACTTT CARRAQGVSPLHF
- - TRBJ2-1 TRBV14 TGTGCCAGCAGCCAAGTCGGCCCATACAATGAGCAGTTCTTC CASSQVGPYNEQFF
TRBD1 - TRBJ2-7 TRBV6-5 TGTGCCAGCACCCGGGGGGGACAGGGGTACGAGCAGTACTTC CASTRGGQGYEQYF
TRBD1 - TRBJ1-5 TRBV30 TGTGCCTGGCAGGGGGGCGGAAATCAGCCCCAGCATTTT CAWQGGGNQPQHF
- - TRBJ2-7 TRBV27 TGTGCCAGCAGTTTCTTGTTACGCCAAAAGCCCTACGAGCAGTACTTC CASSFLLRQKPYEQYF
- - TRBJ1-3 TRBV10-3 TGTGCCATCAGAGGACTGGCGGACTCTGGAAACACCATATATTTT CAIRGLADSGNTIYF
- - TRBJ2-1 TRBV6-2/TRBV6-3 TGTGCCAGCAGTCCCGATAGCTCCTACAATGAGCAGTTCTTC CASSPDSSYNEQFF
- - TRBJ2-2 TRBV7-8 TGTGCCAGCAGCGCCGACTATGTAAGCCTCGCCGGGGAGCTGTTTTTT CASSADYVSLAGELFF
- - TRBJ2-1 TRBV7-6 TGTGCCAGCAGCTTGCAGCATAACAAGCAGTTCTTC CASSLQHNKQFF
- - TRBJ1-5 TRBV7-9 TGTGCCAGCAGCCCCCGAGGAGGAGGGGACCAGCCCCAGCATTTT CASSPRGGGDQPQHF
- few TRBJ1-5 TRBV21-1 TGTGCCAGCAGCAAAACAGGGGAGAGCAATCAGCCCCAGCATTTT CASSKTGESNQPQHF
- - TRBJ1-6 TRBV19 TGTGCCAGTAGTATAGCGGAGACAGCGCGTTCACCCCTCCACTTT CASSIAETARSPLHF